This T cell receptor beta chain comes out of a study of blood T cells in healthy people across ages. A note on this clonotype: No antigen is known for it.

General study points: Correlation between TCR beta diversity and naive T cell percentage was strong.

The ends were cut back, 0 bases at V and 6 bases at J, with 12 bases in the middle. Per germline, CDR1 LGHDT and CDR2 YNNKEL (reference sequence). The CDR3 has 15 residues. A second PCR of roughly 7 to 11 cycles used a sample-barcoded 5' primer and a J-beta primer mix. In TCRdb, the 5' RACE reads were re-called with MiXCR into one record per CDR3 protein. The sample shows around 800,000 distinct CDR3 sequences, 44% of them seen only once. J is TRBJ1-5 and V is TRBV3-1, with a possible D match to TRBD1 (5 bases). The specimen sequenced was blood. The source of this sequence is a man between 60 and 75 years old in good health. CDR3 coding DNA: TGTGCCAGCAGCCAAGATGGCGGGGCCCTTCAGCCCCAGCATTTT. This codes for CASSQDGGALQPQHF.